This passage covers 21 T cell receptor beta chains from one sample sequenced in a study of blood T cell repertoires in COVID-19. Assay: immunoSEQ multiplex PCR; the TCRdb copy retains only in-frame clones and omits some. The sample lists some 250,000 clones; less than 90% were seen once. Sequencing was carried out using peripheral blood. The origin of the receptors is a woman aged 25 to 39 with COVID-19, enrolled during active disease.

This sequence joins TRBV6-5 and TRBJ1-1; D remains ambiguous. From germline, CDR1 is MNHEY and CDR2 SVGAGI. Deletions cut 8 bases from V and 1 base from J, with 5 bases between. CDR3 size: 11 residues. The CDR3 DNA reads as TGTGCCAGCGGCTGGAACACTGAAGCTTTCTTT. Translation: CASGWNTEAFF.

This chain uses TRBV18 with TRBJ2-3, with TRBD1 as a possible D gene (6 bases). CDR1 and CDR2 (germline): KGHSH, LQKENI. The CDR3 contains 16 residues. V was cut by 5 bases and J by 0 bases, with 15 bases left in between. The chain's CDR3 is CASSTGNSGSTDTQYF. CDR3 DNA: TGTGCCAGCTCAACAGGGAATTCTGGGAGCACAGATACGCAGTATTTT.

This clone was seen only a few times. This chain's CDR3 is CASKGAGGQPQHF. As DNA, the CDR3 is TGTGCCAGCAAGGGGGCAGGAGGACAGCCCCAGCATTTT. The chain employs TRBV7-4 and TRBJ1-5, with 7 bases matching TRBD1. The length of the CDR3 is 13 residues. CDR1 and CDR2 from the germline V gene are SGHVT and SQSDAQ. Trimming cost V 7 bases and J 7 bases; bases outside gene matches: 7.

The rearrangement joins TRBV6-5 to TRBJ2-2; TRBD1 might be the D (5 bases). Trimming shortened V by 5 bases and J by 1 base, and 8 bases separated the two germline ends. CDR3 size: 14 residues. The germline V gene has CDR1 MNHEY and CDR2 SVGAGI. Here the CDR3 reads CASSRTLNTGELFF. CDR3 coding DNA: TGTGCCAGCAGTCGGACACTGAACACCGGGGAGCTGTTTTTT.

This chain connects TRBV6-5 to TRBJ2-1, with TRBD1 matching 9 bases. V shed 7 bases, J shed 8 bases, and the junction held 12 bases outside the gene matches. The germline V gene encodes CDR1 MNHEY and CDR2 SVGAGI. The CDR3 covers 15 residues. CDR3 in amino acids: CASKRDREGVDEQFF. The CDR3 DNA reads TGTGCCAGCAAACGGGACAGGGAGGGTGTGGATGAGCAGTTCTTC.

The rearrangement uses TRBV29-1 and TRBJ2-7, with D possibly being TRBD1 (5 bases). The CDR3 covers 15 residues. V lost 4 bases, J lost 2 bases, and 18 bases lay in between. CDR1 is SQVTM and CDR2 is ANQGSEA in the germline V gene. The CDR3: CSVAQVKGVPYEQYF. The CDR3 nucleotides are TGCAGCGTTGCCCAGGTGAAAGGGGTGCCCTACGAGCAGTACTTC.

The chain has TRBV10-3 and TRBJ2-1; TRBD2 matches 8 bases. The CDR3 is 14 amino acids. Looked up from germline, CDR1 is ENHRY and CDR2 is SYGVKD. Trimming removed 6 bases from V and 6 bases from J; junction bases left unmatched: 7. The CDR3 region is CAISQPGGPNEQFF. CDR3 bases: TGTGCCATCAGCCAACCGGGGGGGCCCAATGAGCAGTTCTTC.

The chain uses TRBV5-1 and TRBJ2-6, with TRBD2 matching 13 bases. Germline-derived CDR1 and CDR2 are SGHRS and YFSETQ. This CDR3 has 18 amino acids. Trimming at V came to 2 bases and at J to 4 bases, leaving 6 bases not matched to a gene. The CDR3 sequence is CASSLGLAGVNGANVLTF. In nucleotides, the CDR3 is TGCGCCAGCAGCTTAGGACTAGCGGGGGTGAACGGGGCCAACGTCCTGACTTTC. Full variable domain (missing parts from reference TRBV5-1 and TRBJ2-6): KAGVTQTPRYLIKTRGQQVTLSCSPISGHRSVSWYQQTPGQGLQFLFEYFSETQRNKGNFPGRFSGRQFSNSRSEMNVSTLELGDSALYLCASSLGLAGVNGANVLTFGAGSRLTVL.

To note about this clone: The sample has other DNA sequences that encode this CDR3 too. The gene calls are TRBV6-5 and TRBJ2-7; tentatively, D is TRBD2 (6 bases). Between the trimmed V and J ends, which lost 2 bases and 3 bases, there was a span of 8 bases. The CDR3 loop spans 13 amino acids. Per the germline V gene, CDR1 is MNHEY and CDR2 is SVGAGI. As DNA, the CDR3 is TGTGCCAGCAGTTACGAGGAGGGCTACGAGCAGTACTTC. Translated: CASSYEEGYEQYF.

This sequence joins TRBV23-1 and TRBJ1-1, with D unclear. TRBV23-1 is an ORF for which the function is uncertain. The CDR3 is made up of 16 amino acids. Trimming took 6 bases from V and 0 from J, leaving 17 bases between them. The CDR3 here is CASSKAPGFLNTEAFF. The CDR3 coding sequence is TGCGCCAGCAGCAAAGCCCCAGGATTTCTGAACACTGAAGCTTTCTTT.

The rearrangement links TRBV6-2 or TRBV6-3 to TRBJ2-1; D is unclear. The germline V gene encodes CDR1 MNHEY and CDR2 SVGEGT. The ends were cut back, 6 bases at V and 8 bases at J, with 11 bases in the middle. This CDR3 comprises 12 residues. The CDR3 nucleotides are TGTGCCAGCAGCCCAAGTGGCCATGAGCAGTTCTTC. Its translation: CASSPSGHEQFF.

In DNA, the CDR3 is TGTGCCAGCAGATTCCGGACAGGCGGTGGGGCCAACGTCCTGACTTTC. The encoded protein is CASRFRTGGGANVLTF. The gene calls are TRBV2 and TRBJ2-6; 7 bases align to TRBD1. The length of the CDR3 is 16 residues. Trimming at V came to 6 bases and at J to 3 bases, leaving 8 bases not matched to a gene. Germline loops: CDR1 SNHLY, CDR2 FYNNEI.

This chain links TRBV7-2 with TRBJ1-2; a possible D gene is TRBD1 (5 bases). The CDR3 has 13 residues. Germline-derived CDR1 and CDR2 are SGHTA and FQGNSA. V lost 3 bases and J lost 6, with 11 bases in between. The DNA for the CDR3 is TGTGCCAGCAGCTTTCTGGGGGGGAATGGCTACACCTTC. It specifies CASSFLGGNGYTF. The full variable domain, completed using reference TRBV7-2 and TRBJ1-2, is GAGVSQSPSNKVTEKGKDVELRCDPISGHTALYWYRQSLGQGLEFLIYFQGNSAPDKSGLPSDRFSAERTGGSVSTLTIQRTQQEDSAVYLCASSFLGGNGYTFGSGTRLTVV.

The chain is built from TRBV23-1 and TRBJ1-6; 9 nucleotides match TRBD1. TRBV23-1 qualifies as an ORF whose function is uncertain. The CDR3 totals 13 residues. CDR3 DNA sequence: TGCTCACAGGGGGCTCCATATAATTCACCCCTCCACTTT. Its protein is CSQGAPYNSPLHF.

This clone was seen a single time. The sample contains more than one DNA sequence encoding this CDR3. CDR3 nucleotide sequence: TGTGCCAGCAGCTTAGCGGGACAGGGGGCGTACGAGCAGTACTTC. It encodes CASSLAGQGAYEQYF. The J gene is TRBJ2-7, the V gene TRBV7-6; 12 positions agree with TRBD1. V was clipped by 0 bases and J by 4 bases; unmatched bases: 1. The CDR3 contains 15 residues. The germline V gene has CDR1 SGHVS and CDR2 FNYEAQ. The full variable domain, completed using reference TRBV7-6 and TRBJ2-7, is GAGVSQSPRYKVTKRGQDVALRCDPISGHVSLYWYRQALGQGPEFLTYFNYEAQQDKSGLPNDRFSAERPEGSISTLTIQRTEQRDSAMYRCASSLAGQGAYEQYFGPGTRLTVT.

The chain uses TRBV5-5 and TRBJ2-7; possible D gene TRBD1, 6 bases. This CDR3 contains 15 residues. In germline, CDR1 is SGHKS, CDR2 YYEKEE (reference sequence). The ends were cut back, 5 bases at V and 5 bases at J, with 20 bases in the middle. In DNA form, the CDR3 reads TGTGCCAGCAGTCGCAGGGGTCAGGGTTCCCACGAGCAGTACTTC. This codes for CASSRRGQGSHEQYF.

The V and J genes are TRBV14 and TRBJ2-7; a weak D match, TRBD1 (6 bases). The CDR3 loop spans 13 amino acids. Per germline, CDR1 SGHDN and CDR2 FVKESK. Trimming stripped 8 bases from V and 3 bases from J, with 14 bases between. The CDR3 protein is CASSGARRYEQYF. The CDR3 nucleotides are TGTGCCAGCTCAGGGGCCAGGCGCTACGAGCAGTACTTC.

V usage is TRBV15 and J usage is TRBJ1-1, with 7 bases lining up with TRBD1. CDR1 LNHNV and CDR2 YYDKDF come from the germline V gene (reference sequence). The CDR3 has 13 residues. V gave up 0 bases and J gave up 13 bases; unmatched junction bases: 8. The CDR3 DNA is TGTGCCACCAGCAGAGATCGGGCAGGGGGTGGTTTCTTT. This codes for CATSRDRAGGGFF.

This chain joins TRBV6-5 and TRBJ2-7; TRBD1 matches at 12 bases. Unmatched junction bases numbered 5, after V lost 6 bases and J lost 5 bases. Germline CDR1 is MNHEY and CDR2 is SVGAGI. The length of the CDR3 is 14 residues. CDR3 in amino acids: CASRAGQGAHEQYF. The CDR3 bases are TGTGCCAGCAGGGCGGGACAGGGGGCCCACGAGCAGTACTTC.

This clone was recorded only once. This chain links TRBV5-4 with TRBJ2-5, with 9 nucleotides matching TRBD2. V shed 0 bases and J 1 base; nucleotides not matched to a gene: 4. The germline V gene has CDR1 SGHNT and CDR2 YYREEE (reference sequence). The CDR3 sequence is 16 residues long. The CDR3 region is CASSLGAGGPQETQYF. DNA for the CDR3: TGTGCCAGCAGCTTGGGTGCGGGGGGGCCCCAAGAGACCCAGTACTTC.

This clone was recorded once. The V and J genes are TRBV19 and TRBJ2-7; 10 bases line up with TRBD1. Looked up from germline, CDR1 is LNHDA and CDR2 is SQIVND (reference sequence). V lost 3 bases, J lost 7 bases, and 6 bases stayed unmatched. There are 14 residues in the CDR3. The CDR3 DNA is TGTGCCAGTAGTATGCGACAGGGGGCGCAGGAGCAGTACTTC. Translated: CASSMRQGAQEQYF.